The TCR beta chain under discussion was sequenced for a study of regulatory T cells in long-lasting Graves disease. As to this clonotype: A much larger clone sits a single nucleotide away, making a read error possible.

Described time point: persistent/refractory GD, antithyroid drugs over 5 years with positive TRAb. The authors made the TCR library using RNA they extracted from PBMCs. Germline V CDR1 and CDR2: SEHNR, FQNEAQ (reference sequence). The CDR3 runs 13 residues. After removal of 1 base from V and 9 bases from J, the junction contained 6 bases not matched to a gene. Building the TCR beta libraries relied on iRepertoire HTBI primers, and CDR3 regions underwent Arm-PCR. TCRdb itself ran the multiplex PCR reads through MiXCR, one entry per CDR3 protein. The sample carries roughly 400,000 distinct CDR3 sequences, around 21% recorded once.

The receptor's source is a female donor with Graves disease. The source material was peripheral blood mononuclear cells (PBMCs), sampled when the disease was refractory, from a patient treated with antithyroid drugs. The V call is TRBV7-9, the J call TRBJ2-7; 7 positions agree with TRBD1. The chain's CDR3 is CASSLGGQIGQYF. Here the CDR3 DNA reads TGTGCCAGCAGCTTAGGGGGACAGATCGGGCAGTACTTC.